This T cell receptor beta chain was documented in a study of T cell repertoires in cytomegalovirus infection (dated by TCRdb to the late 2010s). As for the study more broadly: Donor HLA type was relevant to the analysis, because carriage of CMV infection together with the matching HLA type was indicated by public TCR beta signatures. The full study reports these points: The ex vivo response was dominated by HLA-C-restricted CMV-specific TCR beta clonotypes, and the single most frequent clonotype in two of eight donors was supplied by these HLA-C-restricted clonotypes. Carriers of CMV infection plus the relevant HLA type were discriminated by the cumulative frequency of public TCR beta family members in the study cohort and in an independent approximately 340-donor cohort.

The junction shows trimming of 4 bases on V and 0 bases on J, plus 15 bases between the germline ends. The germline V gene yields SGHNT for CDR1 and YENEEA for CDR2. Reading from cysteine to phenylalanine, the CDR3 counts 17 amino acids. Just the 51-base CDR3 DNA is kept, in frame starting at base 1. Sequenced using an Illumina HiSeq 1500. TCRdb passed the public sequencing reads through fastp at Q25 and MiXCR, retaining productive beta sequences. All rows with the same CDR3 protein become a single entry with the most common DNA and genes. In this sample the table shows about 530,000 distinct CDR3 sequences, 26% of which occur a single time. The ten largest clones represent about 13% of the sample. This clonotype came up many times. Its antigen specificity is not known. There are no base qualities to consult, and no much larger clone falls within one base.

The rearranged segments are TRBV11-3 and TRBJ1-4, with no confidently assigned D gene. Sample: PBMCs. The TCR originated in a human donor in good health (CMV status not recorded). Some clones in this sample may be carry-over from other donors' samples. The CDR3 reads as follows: CASSSTTVGATNEKLFF. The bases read TGTGCCAGCAGCTCCACCACGGTTGGGGCAACTAATGAAAAACTGTTTTTT.